Presented here are 27 T cell receptor beta chains from one specimen sequenced in a study of blood T cells in healthy people across ages. Together with a sample-barcoded 5' primer, a J-beta primer mix was included in a second PCR lasting roughly 6 to 12 cycles. TCRdb recomputed calls from the 5' RACE reads with MiXCR, one row per CDR3 protein. The repertoire holds 1.5 million to 2 million distinct CDR3 sequences, with about 30% as singletons. The material sequenced was blood. The source is a woman aged 25 to 45 in good health.

This clonotype has a handful of counts. The chain is built from TRBV2 and TRBJ2-3; D perhaps matches TRBD1 (6 bases). The CDR3 is made up of 15 amino acids. Trimming pared 5 bases from V and 1 base from J, leaving 13 bases between. The germline CDR1 and CDR2 sequences are SNHLY and FYNNEI. CDR3 in amino acids: CASSRDQGRTDTQYF. The CDR3, as DNA: TGTGCCAGCAGTCGGGACCAGGGGCGCACAGATACGCAGTATTTT.

V is TRBV24-1 and J is TRBJ2-5, with 12 positions matching TRBD2. This CDR3 comprises 15 residues. The V gene end was trimmed by 5 bases and the J gene end by 11 bases; junction bases not matched to a gene: 11. Germline V gene lookup returns CDR1 KGHDR and CDR2 SFDVKD. The CDR3 sequence is CATSASTSGSGEQYF. In DNA, the CDR3 is TGTGCCACCAGTGCGTCGACTAGCGGGAGCGGGGAGCAGTACTTC.

This chain links TRBV20-1 with TRBJ2-3, with D uncertain. V lost 0 bases to trimming and J lost 2 bases, with 6 bases between them. CDR3 length equals 13 residues. Germline loops: CDR1 DFQATT, CDR2 SNEGSKA (reference sequence). The CDR3 DNA follows: TGCAGTGCTAGAGATGCCACCACAGATACGCAGTATTTT. Translating gives CSARDATTDTQYF.

This rearrangement joins TRBV11-2 to TRBJ2-4; possibly TRBD1 or TRBD2 for D (6 bases each). Germline V CDR1 and CDR2: SGHAT, FQNNGV. The length of the CDR3 is 16 residues. The germline V and J ends were trimmed by 2 bases and 0 bases, with 11 bases remaining between them. For the CDR3, the DNA is TGTGCCAGCAGCTTAACGGCGGGACAAGCCAAAAACATTCAGTACTTC. Translated: CASSLTAGQAKNIQYF.

The chain recombines TRBV14 with TRBJ2-5; possible D gene TRBD1, 5 bases. V was pared by 1 base and J by 5 bases, with 8 bases between. In germline, CDR1 is SGHDN, CDR2 FVKESK. The CDR3 runs to 13 residues. Here the CDR3 reads CASSQGQTETQYF. The CDR3, as DNA: TGTGCCAGCAGCCAAGGACAGACGGAGACCCAGTACTTC.

This clonotype turned up a few times. An end of the junction does not agree with germline; a read error may underlie this. The chain combines TRBV7-2 with TRBJ1-5, with TRBD1 as a possible D gene (6 bases). Germline values: CDR1 SGHTA, CDR2 FQGNSA. The CDR3 totals 15 residues. CDR3: CASSLALQGYQPQHF. CDR3 nucleotides: TGCGCCAGCAGCTTAGCCTTACAGGGATATCAGCCCCAGCATTTT.

This chain links TRBV20-1 with TRBJ2-4; 9 bases align to TRBD2. V trimming: 4 bases; J trimming: 13 bases; junction bases outside the gene matches: 11. The CDR3 is 13 residues long. Germline CDR1 and CDR2: DFQATT and SNEGSKA (reference sequence). CDR3 DNA sequence: TGCAGTGCTAAGGTTAGCGGGAGTGTAGAGCAGTACTTC. Translating it yields CSAKVSGSVEQYF.

This clonotype was found a few times. CDR3 coding DNA: TGTGCTAGTGGTTTGGGACAGGGGGCGCAGGATGAGCAGTTCTTC. Its translation: CASGLGQGAQDEQFF. The rearrangement uses TRBV12-5 and TRBJ2-1; 10 bases fit TRBD1. The CDR3 sequence is 15 residues long. Germline CDR1 and CDR2: LGHNT and FRNRAP. Trimming at V came to 1 base and at J to 8 bases, leaving 5 bases not matched to a gene.

This clonotype came up a few times. The chain joins TRBV14 to TRBJ2-1; 7 bases map to TRBD2. CDR3 length equals 14 residues. CDR1 and CDR2 from the germline V gene are SGHDN and FVKESK. With 4 bases clipped from V and 8 bases from J, the junction kept 8 bases outside the gene matches. CDR3 in amino acids: CASSLTEAGDEQFF. CDR3 sequence (DNA): TGTGCCAGCAGCCTGACAGAGGCGGGGGATGAGCAGTTCTTC.

The chain carries TRBV7-3 and TRBJ2-3; D unclear. The length of the CDR3 is 15 residues. CDR1 is SGHTA, CDR2 FQGTGA, per germline. Trimming pared 2 bases from V and 7 bases from J, leaving 16 bases between. CDR3 in amino acids: CASSLYSESVNTQYF. In DNA, the CDR3 is TGTGCCAGCAGCTTATACAGCGAGTCTGTAAATACGCAGTATTTT.

This clonotype was seen more than once but under ten times. The genes are TRBV6-2 or TRBV6-3 and TRBJ2-7; TRBD2 matches at 12 bases. V lost 6 bases and J lost 5; bases outside the gene matches: 8. Germline V CDR1 and CDR2: MNHEY, SVGEGT. CDR3 length: 15 residues. CDR3 in DNA: TGTGCCAGCAGAGAGACTAGCGGGAGTTTCCACGAGCAGTACTTC. Residues: CASRETSGSFHEQYF.

This clonotype was observed many times. Sequence at one end of the junction differs from germline and may be a read error. The CDR3 DNA sequence: TGCAGTGCTAGAGATCGCGGGACTAGCAAAGATACGCAGTATTTT. Amino acid sequence: CSARDRGTSKDTQYF. The gene calls are TRBV20-1 and TRBJ2-3; 9 nucleotides match TRBD2. Germline V gives CDR1 DFQATT, CDR2 SNEGSKA (reference sequence). CDR3 length: 15 amino acids.

The chain couples TRBV20-1 to TRBJ2-7, with D possibly matching TRBD2 (7 bases). Germline V gene lookup returns CDR1 DFQATT and CDR2 SNEGSKA (reference sequence). V was trimmed by 0 bases and J by 4 bases, leaving 16 bases between them. This CDR3 spans 15 amino acids. CDR3 sequence reads: CSARDIGGPTYEQYF. The CDR3 coding sequence is TGCAGTGCTAGAGATATCGGGGGGCCGACATACGAGCAGTACTTC.

This clonotype occurred a few times. The gene calls are TRBV27 and TRBJ2-1; TRBD2 agrees at 7 bases. V lost 0 bases and J lost 1; bases outside the gene matches: 3. The CDR3 runs to 16 residues. Germline CDR1 and CDR2: MNHEY and SMNVEV (reference sequence). In DNA, the CDR3 is TGTGCCAGCAGTTTATCGGCGGGGGAGTCCTACAATGAGCAGTTCTTC. It translates to CASSLSAGESYNEQFF.

This clonotype was recorded a few times. This chain connects TRBV10-2 to TRBJ1-5, with D hard to call. Germline V CDR1 and CDR2: WSHSY, SAAADI. CDR3 length: 14 amino acids. V was shortened by 8 bases and J by 3 bases, with 14 bases between the two germline ends. CDR3 region: CASREDAYNQPQHF. For the CDR3, the DNA is TGCGCCAGCCGCGAGGATGCCTACAATCAGCCCCAGCATTTT.

This clonotype has just a few counts. The junction departs from the called germline gene at one end, perhaps through a read error. The chain carries TRBV30 and TRBJ2-3; perhaps TRBD1 as D (5 bases). CDR3 size: 13 residues. Germline assignment: CDR1 GTSNPN and CDR2 SVGIG (reference sequence). CDR3 region: CAWSTTGTDTQYF. The CDR3 nucleotides read TGTGCCTGGAGTACCACAGGCACAGATACTCAGTATTTT.

The chain links TRBV6-2 or TRBV6-3 to TRBJ2-1; tentatively, D is TRBD2 (6 bases). The CDR3 is 15 residues long. Between the trimmed V and J ends, which lost 2 bases and 3 bases, there was a span of 11 bases. Germline values: CDR1 MNHEY, CDR2 SVGEGT. This CDR3 reads CASSYDGRVYNEQFF. Here the CDR3 DNA reads TGTGCCAGCAGTTACGACGGGAGAGTCTACAATGAGCAGTTCTTC.

This clonotype was detected ten times or more. This sequence joins TRBV28 and TRBJ2-1; no clear D. Trimming took 4 bases from V and 2 from J, leaving 9 bases between them. The CDR3 spans 14 residues. Germline V CDR1 and CDR2: MDHEN, SYDVKM. For the CDR3, the DNA is TGTGCCAGCAGTTGGTACAGTCCCTACAATGAGCAGTTCTTC. Translating it yields CASSWYSPYNEQFF.

V usage is TRBV9 and J usage is TRBJ2-7; TRBD2 agrees at 8 bases. CDR1 SGDLS and CDR2 YYNGEE come from the germline V gene. This CDR3 contains 15 residues. V was clipped by 4 bases and J by 4 bases; unmatched bases: 10. CDR3 nucleotide sequence: TGTGCCAGCAGCCCCTTGAGCGGGGGAGGTTACGAGCAGTACTTC. This sequence encodes CASSPLSGGGYEQYF.

This clonotype showed up just a few times. The chain carries TRBV5-1 and TRBJ1-1; 8 bases match TRBD1. CDR1 SGHRS and CDR2 YFSETQ come from the germline V gene. With V trimmed by 0 bases and J by 2 bases, 6 bases remained unmatched. The CDR3 has 16 residues. This CDR3 is CASSLGRGPVNTEAFF. In nucleotides, the CDR3 is TGCGCCAGCAGCTTGGGCAGGGGGCCCGTAAACACTGAAGCTTTCTTT. Full variable domain (remainder filled in from reference TRBV5-1 and TRBJ1-1): KAGVTQTPRYLIKTRGQQVTLSCSPISGHRSVSWYQQTPGQGLQFLFEYFSETQRNKGNFPGRFSGRQFSNSRSEMNVSTLELGDSALYLCASSLGRGPVNTEAFFGQGTRLTVV.

Points on this clonotype: At one end the junction does not follow the germline gene, possibly because of a read error. The V and J genes are TRBV20-1 and TRBJ2-7, with 8 bases lining up with TRBD2. The CDR3 is 14 amino acids. The germline CDR1 and CDR2 sequences are DFQATT and SNEGSKA (reference sequence). CDR3 coding DNA: TGCGGTGCTGACAGCGGGGGCACCTCCTACGAGCAGTACTTC. It encodes CGADSGGTSYEQYF.

In this sample, this clonotype turned up once. The genes are TRBV29-1 and TRBJ2-4; D gene uncertain. The closer fit of TRBJ2-7 to the DNA end suggests the J call may be wrong. CDR1 is SQVTM and CDR2 is ANQGSEA in the germline V gene. The CDR3 runs to 13 residues. CDR3 in amino acids: CSVEVPSRHEQYF. As DNA, the CDR3 is TGCAGCGTTGAAGTGCCCAGTAGACACGAGCAGTACTTC.

This clonotype occurred a few times. The V and J genes are TRBV6-5 and TRBJ2-1; no firm D call. Germline CDR1 and CDR2: MNHEY and SVGAGI. V was shortened by 2 bases and J by 4 bases, with 21 bases between the two germline ends. The CDR3 extends over 18 amino acids. The CDR3 here is CASSYKRRDTQLYNEQFF. The CDR3 nucleotides read TGTGCCAGCAGTTACAAACGCCGTGACACACAACTATACAATGAGCAGTTCTTC.

This chain links TRBV27 with TRBJ2-1; TRBD2 aligns across 11 bases. The V gene end was trimmed by 5 bases and the J gene end by 8 bases; junction bases not matched to a gene: 8. The V gene's germline CDR1 is MNHEY and CDR2 SMNVEV (reference sequence). The CDR3 loop spans 15 amino acids. The CDR3 reads CASSIAGGEFYEQFF. The CDR3 nucleotides read TGTGCCAGCAGTATAGCGGGGGGGGAGTTTTATGAGCAGTTCTTC.

Points on this clonotype: A much larger clone differs by one base, so this may be a read error. The chain employs TRBV29-1 and TRBJ2-7; 8 positions agree with TRBD1. This CDR3 spans 12 amino acids. Germline CDR1 reads SQVTM; CDR2 reads ANQGSEA. CDR3 DNA: TGCAGCGGTGGACAGGGAAGGGGCGAGCGGTACTTC. Translated: CSGGQGRGERYF.

In this sample, this clonotype turned up many times. The V and J genes are TRBV6-1 and TRBJ2-4, with D perhaps given as TRBD1 or TRBD2 (5 bases each). The CDR3 consists of 13 residues. Trimming took 6 bases from V and 6 from J, leaving 12 bases between them. Germline CDR1 and CDR2: MNHNS and SASEGT. The CDR3 reads CASRVRDGNIQYF. For the CDR3, the DNA is TGTGCCAGCAGGGTCCGGGACGGAAACATTCAGTACTTC.

The V call is TRBV29-1, the J call TRBJ2-3; the D is unclear. The germline V and J ends were trimmed by 1 base and 5 bases, with 7 bases remaining between them. Germline V gene sequence: CDR1 SQVTM, CDR2 ANQGSEA. The CDR3 is 12 amino acids. The CDR3 protein is CSVEVDGDTQYF. The CDR3 DNA follows: TGCAGCGTTGAAGTGGATGGAGATACGCAGTATTTT.